Listed below are T cell receptor beta chains from one sample, sequenced in a study of blood T cell repertoires in COVID-19. Measured with immunoSEQ multiplex PCR; TCRdb has only the in-frame clones, and not every one. This sample has around 30,000 clones; about 92% occur once, and the top ten carry about 21%. The source material was peripheral blood. Receptor source: a man older than 75 with acute or convalescent COVID-19. CDR3s include the opening cysteine and the closing phenylalanine or tryptophan. D genes are given only for firm matches. Not all rows give a size; the values are once, few, many and, for expanded clones, a class.

v_gene	abundance	j_gene	d_gene	CDR3aa	CDR3nt
TRBV27	NA	TRBJ1-1	TRBD1	CASSLRSTGGGTEAFF	TGTGCCAGCAGTTTACGCTCGACAGGGGGCGGGACTGAAGCTTTCTTT
TRBV5-1	NA	TRBJ2-7	NA	CASSLGGSPTAEQYF	TGCGCCAGCAGCTTGGGAGGCAGTCCAACCGCCGAGCAGTACTTC
TRBV11-2	NA	TRBJ2-2	TRBD1	CASSPQTGTNTGELFF	TGTGCCAGCAGCCCCCAGACAGGGACGAACACCGGGGAGCTGTTTTTT
TRBV7-9	NA	TRBJ2-2	TRBD1	CASSFSGTGGTGELFF	TGTGCCAGCAGCTTCTCCGGGACAGGGGGCACCGGGGAGCTGTTTTTT
TRBV6-1	few	TRBJ1-3	NA	CASSEGRTAGNTIYF	TGTGCCAGCAGTGAAGGGAGGACAGCTGGAAACACCATATATTTT
TRBV13	NA	TRBJ1-4	TRBD1	CASSRRTGGAPEKLFF	TGTGCCAGCAGCCGCCGGACAGGGGGCGCCCCTGAAAAACTGTTTTTT
TRBV6-5	NA	TRBJ2-1	NA	CASSYRLDNEQFF	TGTGCCAGCAGTTACCGACTAGACAATGAGCAGTTCTTC
TRBV4-2	NA	TRBJ1-4	TRBD1	CASSQEQGAWEEKLFF	TGTGCCAGCAGCCAAGAACAGGGGGCATGGGAGGAAAAACTGTTTTTT
TRBV29-1	NA	TRBJ2-7	TRBD1	CSVEDFGTGNDEQYF	TGCAGCGTTGAAGACTTCGGGACAGGGAACGACGAGCAGTACTTC
TRBV5-1	NA	TRBJ2-5	TRBD1	CASSLGQGSMGETQYF	TGCGCCAGCAGCCTAGGACAGGGGAGCATGGGAGAGACCCAGTACTTC
TRBV30	NA	TRBJ2-6	NA	CAQDSSGANVLTF	TGTGCGCAAGACAGCTCTGGGGCCAACGTCCTGACTTTC
TRBV19	NA	TRBJ2-7	TRBD1	CASSLGDRASYEQYF	TGTGCCAGTAGTTTAGGGGACAGGGCCTCCTACGAGCAGTACTTC
TRBV18	NA	TRBJ1-1	NA	CASSPPSIQGLEAFF	TGTGCCAGCTCACCACCGAGCATACAGGGTTTAGAAGCTTTCTTT
TRBV7-9	few	TRBJ1-1	NA	CASSLMGLNTEAFF	TGTGCCAGCAGTTTAATGGGGCTGAACACTGAAGCTTTCTTT
TRBV9	NA	TRBJ1-1	NA	CASSVGAAGLMAEAFF	TGTGCCAGCAGCGTAGGGGCAGCGGGTTTGATGGCTGAAGCTTTCTTT
TRBV5-4	NA	TRBJ2-7	NA	CASSLGQTKYEQYF	TGTGCCAGCAGCTTGGGCCAGACTAAATACGAGCAGTACTTC
TRBV19	NA	TRBJ1-2	TRBD1	CASSPQDRIFNYGYTF	TGTGCCAGTAGTCCCCAGGACAGGATATTTAACTATGGCTACACCTTC
TRBV10-1	NA	TRBJ2-3	TRBD2	CASSYGTSGGASTQYF	TGCGCCAGCAGCTACGGGACTAGCGGGGGGGCCAGTACGCAGTATTTT
TRBV28	NA	TRBJ2-6	NA	CASSLNLPRGSSGANVLTF	TGTGCCAGCAGTTTAAACCTCCCTCGGGGGAGCTCTGGGGCCAACGTCCTGACTTTC
TRBV5-1	NA	TRBJ2-2	NA	CASSQTNANTGELFF	TGCGCCAGCAGCCAGACAAACGCGAACACCGGGGAGCTGTTTTTT
TRBV7-9	NA	TRBJ1-1	NA	CASSLPYPRDFSLDTEAFF	TGTGCCAGCAGCTTACCCTACCCCCGGGACTTCAGTTTGGACACTGAAGCTTTCTTT
TRBV11-2	NA	TRBJ1-5	NA	CASSLDRDQPQHF	TGTGCCAGCAGCTTAGACAGGGATCAGCCCCAGCATTTT
TRBV12-5	NA	TRBJ2-1	NA	CASEDNEQFF	TGTGCTAGCGAGGACAATGAGCAGTTCTTC
TRBV2	NA	TRBJ2-2	NA	CASERANTGELFF	TGTGCCAGCGAGCGGGCGAACACCGGGGAGCTGTTTTTT
TRBV27	NA	TRBJ2-1	NA	CASTSQGLYNEQFF	TGTGCCAGCACTTCACAGGGCTTATACAATGAGCAGTTCTTC
TRBV6-2/TRBV6-3	NA	TRBJ1-4	NA	CASSYFDSLNEKLFF	TGTGCCAGCAGTTACTTCGACAGCCTGAATGAAAAACTGTTTTTT
TRBV6-5	NA	TRBJ1-4	TRBD1	CASRGTGGPNEKLFF	TGTGCCAGCCGGGGGACAGGGGGACCTAATGAAAAACTGTTTTTT